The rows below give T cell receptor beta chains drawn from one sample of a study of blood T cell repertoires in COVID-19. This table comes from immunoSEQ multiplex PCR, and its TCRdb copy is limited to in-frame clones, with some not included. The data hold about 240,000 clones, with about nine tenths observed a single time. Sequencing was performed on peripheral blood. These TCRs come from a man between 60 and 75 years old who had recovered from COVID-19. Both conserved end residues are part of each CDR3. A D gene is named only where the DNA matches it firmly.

DNA: TGTGCCTGGAGTGTACAGACCTCTAATGAAAAACTGTTTTTT; CDR3: CAWSVQTSNEKLFF; D: NA; J: TRBJ1-4; V: TRBV30; length: 14
DNA: TGTGCCAGCAGCCAAGATTTATCTCCCCTCCACTTT; CDR3: CASSQDLSPLHF; D: NA; J: TRBJ1-6; V: TRBV3-1/TRBV3-2; length: 12
DNA: TGTGCCAGCAGCCGCCCGGGAGTTTATAATTCACCCCTCCACTTT; CDR3: CASSRPGVYNSPLHF; D: NA; J: TRBJ1-6; V: TRBV27; length: 15
DNA: TGTGCCAGCCATAGGGGAAGGGACACTGAAGCTTTCTTT; CDR3: CASHRGRDTEAFF; D: NA; J: TRBJ1-1; V: TRBV2; length: 13
DNA: TGTGCCAGCTCACAGCAGGGGGCGGATAATTCACCCCTCCACTTT; CDR3: CASSQQGADNSPLHF; D: TRBD1; J: TRBJ1-6; V: TRBV18; length: 15
DNA: TGTGCCAGCCGATACGGGGGGGTCAACACTGAAGCTTTCTTT; CDR3: CASRYGGVNTEAFF; D: NA; J: TRBJ1-1; V: TRBV11-2; length: 14
DNA: TGTGCCAGCAGCTTGGGACAGGGATCCGGGGCCAACGTCCTGACTTTC; CDR3: CASSLGQGSGANVLTF; D: TRBD1; J: TRBJ2-6; V: TRBV5-8; length: 16
DNA: TGTGCCACCAGTGACCCGGGACAGGGTGCGACTGAAGCTTTCTTT; CDR3: CATSDPGQGATEAFF; D: TRBD1; J: TRBJ1-1; V: TRBV24-1; length: 15
DNA: TGTGCCAGCTCACCTCAGGGACTAGGAACAGATACGCAGTATTTT; CDR3: CASSPQGLGTDTQYF; D: TRBD2; J: TRBJ2-3; V: TRBV18; length: 15
DNA: TGTGCCAGCAGCTTAGTGGCAGGCGATGAGCAGTTCTTC; CDR3: CASSLVAGDEQFF; D: NA; J: TRBJ2-1; V: TRBV7-9; length: 13